This TCR beta chain was sequenced during a study of CD8+ T cells in alopecia areata. With respect to this clone: Gene names and germline refer to mouse. The CDR3 end is not reached by the read, which stops 4 residues before it; the germline J gene fills it in.

Markers including CD4, CD8alpha, NKG2D and NKG2ACE guided sorting of pooled cutaneous lymph node cells. Extracted from the samples, RNA was reverse transcribed into cDNA to serve as the sequencing template. TCRdb's table, derived via immunoSEQ multiplex PCR, lists solely in-frame clones and lacks some. Recorded here are more than 250,000 clones, with no singletons, and the ten leading clones hold around 1.2%. This CDR3 has 15 residues. Germline V gene sequence: CDR1 NSQYPW, CDR2 LRSPGD (reference sequence). V was trimmed by 2 bases and J by 3 bases, leaving 13 bases between them. The sample taken for sequencing was CD4+ T cells sorted from a lymph node. The chain has TRBV1 and TRBJ1-2; the D gene is possibly TRBD1 (6 bases). This TCR was recovered from a C3H/HeJ mouse with alopecia areata. The MHC haplotype recorded for the strain is H2-k. This CDR3 reads CTCSAPDRSDSDYTF. The CDR3 bases that were read are TGCACCTGCAGTGCACCTGACAGGTCGGACTCC.